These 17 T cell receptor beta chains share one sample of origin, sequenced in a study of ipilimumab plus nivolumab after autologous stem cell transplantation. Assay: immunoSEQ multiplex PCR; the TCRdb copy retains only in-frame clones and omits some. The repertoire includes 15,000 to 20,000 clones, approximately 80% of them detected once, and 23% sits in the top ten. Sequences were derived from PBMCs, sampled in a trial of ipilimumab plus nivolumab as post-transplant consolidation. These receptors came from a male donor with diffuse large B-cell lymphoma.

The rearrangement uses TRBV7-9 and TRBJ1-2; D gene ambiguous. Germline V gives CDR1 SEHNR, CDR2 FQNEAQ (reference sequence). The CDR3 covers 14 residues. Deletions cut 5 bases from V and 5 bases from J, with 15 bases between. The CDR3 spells CASSAFSVDYGYTF. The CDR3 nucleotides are TGTGCCAGCAGCGCCTTCTCGGTAGATTATGGCTACACCTTC.

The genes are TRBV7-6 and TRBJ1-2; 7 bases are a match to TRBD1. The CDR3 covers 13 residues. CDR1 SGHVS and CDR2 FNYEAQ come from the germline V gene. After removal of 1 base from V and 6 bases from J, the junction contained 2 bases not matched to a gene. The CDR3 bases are TGTGCCAGCAGCTTAGTGACAGGGCATGGCTACACCTTC. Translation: CASSLVTGHGYTF.

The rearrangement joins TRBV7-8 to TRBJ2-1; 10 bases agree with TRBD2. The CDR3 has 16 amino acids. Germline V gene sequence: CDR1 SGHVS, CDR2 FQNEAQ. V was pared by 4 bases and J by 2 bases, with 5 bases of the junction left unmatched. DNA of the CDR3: TGTGCCAGCAGCTCCGTTAGCGGGGGGACCTACAATGAGCAGTTCTTC. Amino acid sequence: CASSSVSGGTYNEQFF.

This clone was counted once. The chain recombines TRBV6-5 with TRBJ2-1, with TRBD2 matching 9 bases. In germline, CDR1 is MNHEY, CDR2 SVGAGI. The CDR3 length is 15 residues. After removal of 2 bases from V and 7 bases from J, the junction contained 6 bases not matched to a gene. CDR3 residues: CASSYERGVGNEQFF. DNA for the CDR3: TGTGCCAGCAGTTACGAGCGGGGGGTGGGGAATGAGCAGTTCTTC.

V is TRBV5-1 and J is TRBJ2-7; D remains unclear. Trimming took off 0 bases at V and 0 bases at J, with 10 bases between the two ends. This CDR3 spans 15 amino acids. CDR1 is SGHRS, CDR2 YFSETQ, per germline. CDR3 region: CASSLVPGISYEQYF. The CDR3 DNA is TGCGCCAGCAGCTTGGTTCCAGGCATCTCCTACGAGCAGTACTTC.

The CDR3 spells CASSNPEPQSRANVLTF. The CDR3 coding sequence is TGCGCCAGCAGCAACCCAGAACCACAAAGTCGGGCCAACGTCCTGACTTTC. This chain links TRBV4-1 with TRBJ2-6; no clear D. The CDR3 covers 17 residues. The germline CDR1 and CDR2 sequences are MGHRA and YSYEKL. Trimming removed 5 bases at V and 5 bases at J, with 19 bases between.

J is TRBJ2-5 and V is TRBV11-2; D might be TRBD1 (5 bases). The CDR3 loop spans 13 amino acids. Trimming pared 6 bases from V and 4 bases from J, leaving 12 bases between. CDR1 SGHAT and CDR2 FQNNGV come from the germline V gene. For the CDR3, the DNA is TGTGCCAGCAGTTTGGGGCTTCGAGAGACCCAGTACTTC. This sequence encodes CASSLGLRETQYF.

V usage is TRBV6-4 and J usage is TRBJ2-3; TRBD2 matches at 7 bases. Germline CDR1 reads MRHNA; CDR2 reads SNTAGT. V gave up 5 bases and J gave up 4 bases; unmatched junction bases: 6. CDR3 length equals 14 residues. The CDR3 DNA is TGTGCCAGCAGTCGGCGGGGGTTGTCAGATACGCAGTATTTT. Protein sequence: CASSRRGLSDTQYF.

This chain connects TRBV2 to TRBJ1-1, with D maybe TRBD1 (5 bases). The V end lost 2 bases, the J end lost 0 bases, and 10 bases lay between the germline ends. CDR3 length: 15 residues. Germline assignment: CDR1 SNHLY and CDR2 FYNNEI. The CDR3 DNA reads TGTGCCAGCAGTGAAATCGGCAGGGTGAACACTGAAGCTTTCTTT. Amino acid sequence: CASSEIGRVNTEAFF.

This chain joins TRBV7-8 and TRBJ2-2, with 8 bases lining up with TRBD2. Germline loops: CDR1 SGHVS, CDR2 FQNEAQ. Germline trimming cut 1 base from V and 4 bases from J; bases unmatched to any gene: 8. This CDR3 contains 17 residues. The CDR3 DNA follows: TGTGCCAGCAGCTTAGGTGCGGGGGGCCCGGGCACCGGGGAGCTGTTTTTT. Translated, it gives CASSLGAGGPGTGELFF.

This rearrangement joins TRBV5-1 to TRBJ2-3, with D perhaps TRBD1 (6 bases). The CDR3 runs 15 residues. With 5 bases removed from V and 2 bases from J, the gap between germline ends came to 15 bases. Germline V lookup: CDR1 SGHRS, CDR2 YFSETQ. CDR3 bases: TGCGCCAGCAGTCAAACTACAGGGCTCACAGATACGCAGTATTTT. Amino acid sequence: CASSQTTGLTDTQYF.

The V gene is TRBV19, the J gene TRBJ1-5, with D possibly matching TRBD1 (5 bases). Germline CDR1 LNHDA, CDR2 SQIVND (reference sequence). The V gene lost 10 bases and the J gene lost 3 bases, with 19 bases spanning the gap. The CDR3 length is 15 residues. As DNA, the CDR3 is TGTGCCACCACCCCCGGGACCCTAAACAATCAGCCCCAGCATTTT. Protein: CATTPGTLNNQPQHF.

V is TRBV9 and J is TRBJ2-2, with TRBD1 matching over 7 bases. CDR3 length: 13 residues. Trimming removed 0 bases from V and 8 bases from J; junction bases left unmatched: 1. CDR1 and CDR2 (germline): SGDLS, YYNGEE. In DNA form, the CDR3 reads TGTGCCAGCAGCGTAGAGGGACAGGGGGAGCTGTTTTTT. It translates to CASSVEGQGELFF.

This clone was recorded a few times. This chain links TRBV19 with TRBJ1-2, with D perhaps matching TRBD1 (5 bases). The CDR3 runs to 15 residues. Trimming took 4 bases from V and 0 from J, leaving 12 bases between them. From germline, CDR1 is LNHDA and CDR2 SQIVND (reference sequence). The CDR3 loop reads CASSRTGRTNYGYTF. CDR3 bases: TGTGCCAGTAGTAGAACGGGACGGACTAACTATGGCTACACCTTC.

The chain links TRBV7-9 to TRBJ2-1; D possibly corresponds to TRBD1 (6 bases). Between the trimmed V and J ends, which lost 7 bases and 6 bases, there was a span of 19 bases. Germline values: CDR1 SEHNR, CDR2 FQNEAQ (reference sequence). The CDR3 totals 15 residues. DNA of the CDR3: TGTGCCAGCACCAGTGGGGGCGGCCGGGGCAATGAGCAGTTCTTC. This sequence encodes CASTSGGGRGNEQFF.

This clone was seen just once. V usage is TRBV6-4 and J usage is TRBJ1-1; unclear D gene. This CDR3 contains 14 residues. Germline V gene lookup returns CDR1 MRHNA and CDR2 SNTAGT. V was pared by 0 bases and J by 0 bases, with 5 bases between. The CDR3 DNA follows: TGTGCCAGCAGTGACTCGAGCTTGAACACTGAAGCTTTCTTT. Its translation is CASSDSSLNTEAFF.

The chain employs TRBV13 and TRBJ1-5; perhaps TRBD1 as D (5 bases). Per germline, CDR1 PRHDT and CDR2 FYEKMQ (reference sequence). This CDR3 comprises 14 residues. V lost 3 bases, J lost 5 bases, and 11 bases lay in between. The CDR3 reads CASSLAGTHQPQHF. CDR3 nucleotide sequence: TGTGCCAGCAGCTTGGCTGGGACCCATCAGCCCCAGCATTTT.